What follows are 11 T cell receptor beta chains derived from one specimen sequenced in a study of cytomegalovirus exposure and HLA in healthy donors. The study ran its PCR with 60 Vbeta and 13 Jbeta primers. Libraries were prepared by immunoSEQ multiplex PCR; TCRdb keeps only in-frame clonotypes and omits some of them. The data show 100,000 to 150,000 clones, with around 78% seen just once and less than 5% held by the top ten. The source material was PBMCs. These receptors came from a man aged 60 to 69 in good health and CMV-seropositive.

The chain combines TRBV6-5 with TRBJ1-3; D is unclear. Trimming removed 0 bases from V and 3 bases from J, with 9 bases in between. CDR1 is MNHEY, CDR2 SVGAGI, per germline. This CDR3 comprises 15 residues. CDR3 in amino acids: CASSYSGEGGNTIYF. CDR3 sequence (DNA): TGTGCCAGCAGTTACTCTGGAGAGGGTGGAAACACCATATATTTT.

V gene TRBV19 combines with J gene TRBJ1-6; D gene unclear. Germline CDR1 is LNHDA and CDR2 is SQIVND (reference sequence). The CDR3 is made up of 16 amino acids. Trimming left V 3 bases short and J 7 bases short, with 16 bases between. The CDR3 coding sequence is TGTGCCAGTAGTATCTCGACCGGGTCTCCGAATTCACCCCTCCACTTT. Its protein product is CASSISTGSPNSPLHF.

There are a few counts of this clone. Here the CDR3 reads CASSYSFRGFEAFF. In nucleotides, the CDR3 is TGTGCCAGCAGTTACTCGTTCAGGGGGTTTGAAGCTTTCTTT. V gene TRBV6-6 combines with J gene TRBJ1-1, with 7 positions matching TRBD1. Trimming took 0 bases from V and 7 from J; bases not matched to a gene: 5. The CDR3 contains 14 residues. Germline loops: CDR1 MNHNY, CDR2 SVGAGI (reference sequence).

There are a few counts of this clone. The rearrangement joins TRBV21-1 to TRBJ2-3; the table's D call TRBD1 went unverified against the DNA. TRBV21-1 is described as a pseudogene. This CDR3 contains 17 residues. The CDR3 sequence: CASSKGWRQGSSDTQYF. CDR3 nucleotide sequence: TGTGCCAGCAGCAAAGGTTGGAGACAGGGGTCGTCAGATACGCAGTATTTT.

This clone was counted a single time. This CDR3 is CSVDQSQGIRYGYTF. The CDR3 coding sequence is TGCAGCGTTGACCAGTCACAGGGAATTCGTTATGGCTACACCTTC. The chain joins TRBV29-1 to TRBJ1-2; TRBD1 is a possible D gene (6 bases). The CDR3 totals 15 residues. Germline CDR1 reads SQVTM; CDR2 reads ANQGSEA. Trimming cost V 3 bases and J 5 bases, with 19 bases left between them.

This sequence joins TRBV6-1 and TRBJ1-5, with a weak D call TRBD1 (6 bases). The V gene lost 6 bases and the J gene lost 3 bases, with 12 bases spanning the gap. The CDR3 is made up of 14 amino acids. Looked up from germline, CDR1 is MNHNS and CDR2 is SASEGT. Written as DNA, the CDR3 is TGTGCCAGCAGGCCGACAGGAGTCAATCAGCCCCAGCATTTT. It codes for CASRPTGVNQPQHF.

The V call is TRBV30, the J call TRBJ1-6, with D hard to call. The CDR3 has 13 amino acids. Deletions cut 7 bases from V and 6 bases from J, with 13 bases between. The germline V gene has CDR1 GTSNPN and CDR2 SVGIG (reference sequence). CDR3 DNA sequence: TGTGCCTACCACCGGGAGCCTAATTCACCCCTCCACTTT. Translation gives CAYHREPNSPLHF. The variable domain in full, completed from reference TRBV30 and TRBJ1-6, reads SQTIHQWPATLVQPVGSPLSLECTVEGTSNPNLYWYRQAAGRGLQLLFYSVGIGQISSEVPQNLSASRPQDRQFILSSKKLLLSDSGFYLCAYHREPNSPLHFGNGTRLTVT.

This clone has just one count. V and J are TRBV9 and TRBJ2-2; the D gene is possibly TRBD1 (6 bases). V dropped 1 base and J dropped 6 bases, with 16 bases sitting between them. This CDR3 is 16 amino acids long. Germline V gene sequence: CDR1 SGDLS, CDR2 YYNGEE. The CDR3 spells CASSVRPITGSGELFF. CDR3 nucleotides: TGTGCCAGCAGCGTAAGGCCAATCACAGGGTCCGGGGAGCTGTTTTTT. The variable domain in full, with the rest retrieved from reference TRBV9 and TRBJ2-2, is DSGVTQTPKHLITATGQRVTLRCSPRSGDLSVYWYQQSLDQGLQFLIQYYNGEERAKGNILERFSAQQFPDLHSELNLSSLELGDSALYFCASSVRPITGSGELFFGEGSRLTVL.

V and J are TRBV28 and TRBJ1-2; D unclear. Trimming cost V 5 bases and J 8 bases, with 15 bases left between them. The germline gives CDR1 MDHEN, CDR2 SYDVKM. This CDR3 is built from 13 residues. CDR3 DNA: TGTGCCAGCAGTCAGACATCTCCCCTCGGCTACACCTTC. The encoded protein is CASSQTSPLGYTF.

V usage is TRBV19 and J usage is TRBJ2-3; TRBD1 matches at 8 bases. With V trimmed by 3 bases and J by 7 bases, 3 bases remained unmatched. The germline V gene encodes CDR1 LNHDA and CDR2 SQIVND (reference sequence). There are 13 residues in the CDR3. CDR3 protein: CASSMDRVNTQYF. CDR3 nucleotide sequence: TGTGCCAGTAGTATGGACAGGGTCAATACGCAGTATTTT.

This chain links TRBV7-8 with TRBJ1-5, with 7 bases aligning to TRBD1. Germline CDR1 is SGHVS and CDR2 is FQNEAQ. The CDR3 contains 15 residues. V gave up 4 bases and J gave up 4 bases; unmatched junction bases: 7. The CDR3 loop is CASSSNRGQNQPQHF. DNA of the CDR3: TGTGCCAGCAGCTCTAACAGGGGCCAGAATCAGCCCCAGCATTTT. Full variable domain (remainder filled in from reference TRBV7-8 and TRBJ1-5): GAGVSQSPRYKVAKRGQDVALRCDPISGHVSLFWYQQALGQGPEFLTYFQNEAQLDKSGLPSDRFFAERPEGSVSTLKIQRTQQEDSAVYLCASSSNRGQNQPQHFGDGTRLSIL.